The following is a TCR beta chain sequence with its context. Given the absence of the conserved phenylalanine or tryptophan at the CDR3 end, a read error is likely. Multiple V-beta primers and a C-beta primer amplified TCRB from RNA. TCRdb re-called the multiplex PCR reads through MiXCR, storing one row per CDR3 protein. The table lists just under 9,500 distinct CDR3 sequences, about 70% of them singletons. These data originate in a study of tumor-infiltrating lymphocytes in glioblastoma multiforme. The CDR3 consists of 14 residues. Per germline, CDR1 SGHAT and CDR2 FQNNGV. Specimen: brain tumor tissue. The TCR comes from a male donor with glioblastoma. The V gene is TRBV11-2, the J gene TRBJ2-7, with a weak D call TRBD1 (5 bases). The CDR3 sequence: CASRLDVGVDEQYL. In DNA form, the CDR3 reads TGTGCCAGCAGATTAGACGTAGGGGTCGACGAGCAGTACCTC.